This TCR beta chain was captured by sequencing in a study of graft-versus-host responses after intestinal transplantation. As concerns this clone: Its antigen is undetermined.

Trimming took 3 bases from V and 2 from J, leaving 13 bases between them. The CDR3 length is 15 residues. Germline V CDR1 and CDR2: MDHEN, SYDVKM. Here immunoSEQ multiplex PCR was the method, and the copy in TCRdb shows in-frame clones only, minus some. The sample contains 84,000 or so clones, 80% to 85% of which appear only once. The chain recombines TRBV28 with TRBJ1-2; no firm D call. Sequencing was performed on unstimulated CD4+ T cells sorted from spleen or lymph node cells, taken before intestinal transplant. The TCR sequence derives from a human donor who received an intestinal transplant. For the CDR3, the DNA is TGTGCCAGCAGTTTGGGAGGTCCGAGGAACTATGGCTACACCTTC. It codes for CASSLGGPRNYGYTF.